These 10 T cell receptor beta chains originate from one sample sequenced in a study of beta chain features in type 1 diabetes. Every bit of the isolated RNA underwent reverse transcription, so sequencing read expressed TCRB transcripts. Profiled with immunoSEQ multiplex PCR; TCRdb holds only in-frame clones, not every one. The sample carries roughly 260,000 clones, about 11% recorded once. General study results and limits: Type 1 diabetes patients had TCRB CDR3s that were shorter (moderately but significantly so) in all four CD4+ subsets.

For these TCRs, the target antigens are not known. Sequencing used naive CD4+ T cells from blood. Source of these receptors: a young man with type 1 diabetes.

There are a few counts of this clone. V usage is TRBV2 and J usage is TRBJ1-5; no clear D gene. Trimming stripped 2 bases from V and 4 bases from J, with 12 bases between. This CDR3 is built from 15 residues. CDR1 SNHLY and CDR2 FYNNEI come from the germline V gene. CDR3 sequence (DNA): TGTGCCAGCAGTGAAAGGAGTACCTATAATCAGCCCCAGCATTTT. It translates to CASSERSTYNQPQHF.

This clone came up a few times. This chain connects TRBV19 to TRBJ2-4; 10 nucleotides line up with TRBD1. The CDR3 spans 14 residues. V shed 10 bases, J shed 5 bases, and the junction held 8 bases outside the gene matches. Per the germline V gene, CDR1 is LNHDA and CDR2 is SQIVND (reference sequence). The CDR3 DNA reads TGTGCCACCTCTTCCGGGACAGGGGAAAACATTCAGTACTTC. It codes for CATSSGTGENIQYF.

This clone has just a few counts. J is TRBJ1-2 and V is TRBV28; no definite D call. CDR3 length equals 12 residues. Germline lookup yields CDR1 MDHEN and CDR2 SYDVKM. V was clipped by 8 bases and J by 6 bases, with 13 bases between them. The DNA for the CDR3 is TGTGCCAGCTTACGTGGAGGCGATGGCTACACCTTC. Translating it yields CASLRGGDGYTF.

In its sample, this clone was seen a few times. V gene TRBV7-3 combines with J gene TRBJ2-3; 7 bases agree with TRBD2. The germline V gene encodes CDR1 SGHTA and CDR2 FQGTGA. This CDR3 is 16 amino acids long. Trimming cost V 5 bases and J 3 bases; bases outside gene matches: 11. Here the CDR3 reads CASSPRAAGPTDTQYF. CDR3 sequence (DNA): TGTGCCAGCAGCCCTCGGGCAGCGGGGCCTACAGATACGCAGTATTTT.

This clone was seen a handful of times. The V and J genes are TRBV5-1 and TRBJ2-5; the match to TRBD1 covers 7 bases. The CDR3 runs 14 residues. The germline V gene has CDR1 SGHRS and CDR2 YFSETQ. V shed 4 bases and J 4 bases; nucleotides not matched to a gene: 7. The CDR3 spells CASSLDRVGETQYF. The CDR3 nucleotides are TGCGCCAGCAGCCTAGACAGGGTCGGAGAGACCCAGTACTTC.

In its sample, this clone was seen a few times. The rearrangement joins TRBV2 to TRBJ2-3; 13 bases are a match to TRBD2. There are 16 residues in the CDR3. CDR1 and CDR2 from the germline V gene are SNHLY and FYNNEI. J was trimmed by 6 bases and V by 6 bases; bases with no gene match: 9. DNA of the CDR3: TGTGCCAGCAGAATACCGGGACTAGCGGGGAAGGATACGCAGTATTTT. It codes for CASRIPGLAGKDTQYF.

This clone occurred a few times. The chain combines TRBV15 with TRBJ2-7; TRBD1 matches 9 bases. The CDR3 runs to 14 residues. Germline V gene sequence: CDR1 LNHNV, CDR2 YYDKDF (reference sequence). The V and J ends lost 4 bases and 2 bases, in that order; junction bases with no gene match: 3. CDR3 DNA sequence: TGTGCCACCAGCACTGACAGGGGGACCTACGAGCAGTACTTC. Amino acid sequence: CATSTDRGTYEQYF.

This clone turned up a few times. The V gene is TRBV11-2, the J gene TRBJ2-3, with a tentative D call TRBD1 (6 bases). The CDR3 sequence is 14 residues long. Deletions cut 5 bases from V and 3 bases from J, with 12 bases between. From germline, CDR1 is SGHAT and CDR2 FQNNGV. The CDR3 loop reads CASSHGTTTDTQYF. DNA of the CDR3: TGTGCCAGCAGCCACGGGACAACAACAGATACGCAGTATTTT.

The chain is built from TRBV18 and TRBJ2-5, with D tentatively TRBD1 (5 bases). This CDR3 comprises 15 residues. Per the germline V gene, CDR1 is KGHSH and CDR2 is LQKENI. V lost 3 bases and J 7 bases, leaving 18 bases between the germline ends. CDR3 residues: CASSPRAGPDGTQYF. In DNA form, the CDR3 reads TGTGCCAGCTCACCCAGGGCAGGTCCGGATGGGACCCAGTACTTC.

The chain is built from TRBV29-1 and TRBJ2-3; 7 bases agree with TRBD1. The CDR3 has 14 amino acids. Unmatched junction bases numbered 8, after V lost 7 bases and J lost 1 base. Germline V gene data show CDR1 as SQVTM and CDR2 as ANQGSEA. CDR3 sequence: CSGRGGWGTDTQYF. CDR3 bases: TGCAGCGGCCGAGGGGGCTGGGGCACAGATACGCAGTATTTT.